Listed below are T cell receptor beta chains from one sample, sequenced in a study of control samples from healthy donors and cancer patients. The protocol was immunoSEQ multiplex PCR, while the TCRdb copy is restricted to in-frame clones and leaves out a portion. Of some 130,000 clones listed, around 90% are singletons. Specimen: blood. The receptors here all came from a man aged 35-49 years in good health. Each CDR3 is given with its conserved first and last residue. D genes are given only for firm matches. A clone size is listed for some rows: how often the clone was seen (once, few, many), or a class if it is expanded.

d_gene: .
abundance: .
j_gene: TRBJ1-6
v_gene: TRBV5-4
CDR3aa: CASSLANGNSPLHF
CDR3nt: TGTGCCAGCAGCTTGGCAAACGGTAATTCACCCCTCCACTTT

d_gene: TRBD1
abundance: .
j_gene: TRBJ2-5
v_gene: TRBV2
CDR3aa: CASSDRGETQYF
CDR3nt: TGTGCCAGCAGTGACAGGGGGGAGACCCAGTACTTC

d_gene: .
abundance: .
j_gene: TRBJ1-2
v_gene: TRBV7-8
CDR3aa: CASSLRGRDYGYTF
CDR3nt: TGTGCCAGCAGCTTAAGGGGCAGGGACTATGGCTACACCTTC

d_gene: .
abundance: .
j_gene: TRBJ1-3
v_gene: TRBV30
CDR3aa: CAWSVTSFDTIYF
CDR3nt: TGTGCCTGGAGTGTAACGTCTTTTGACACCATATATTTT

d_gene: .
abundance: .
j_gene: TRBJ2-3
v_gene: TRBV2
CDR3aa: CASAAGTSASTDTQYF
CDR3nt: TGTGCCAGCGCAGCCGGGACCTCCGCCAGCACAGATACGCAGTATTTT

d_gene: TRBD1
abundance: .
j_gene: TRBJ1-2
v_gene: TRBV12-3/TRBV12-4
CDR3aa: CASSLNRDRAYTF
CDR3nt: TGTGCCAGCAGTTTAAACCGAGACAGGGCCTACACCTTC

d_gene: TRBD1
abundance: .
j_gene: TRBJ1-3
v_gene: TRBV7-9
CDR3aa: CASSRAGTGGSGNTIYF
CDR3nt: TGTGCCAGCAGCCGAGCGGGGACAGGGGGATCTGGAAACACCATATATTTT

d_gene: .
abundance: few
j_gene: TRBJ1-6
v_gene: TRBV25-1
CDR3aa: CASAGLGNSPLHF
CDR3nt: TGTGCCAGTGCGGGACTCGGGAATTCACCCCTCCACTTT

d_gene: TRBD2
abundance: .
j_gene: TRBJ2-5
v_gene: TRBV7-3
CDR3aa: CASSLIGGAVETQYF
CDR3nt: TGTGCCAGCAGCCTCATCGGGGGGGCTGTCGAGACCCAGTACTTC

d_gene: .
abundance: .
j_gene: TRBJ1-5
v_gene: TRBV6-5
CDR3aa: CASSLNQGSQPQHF
CDR3nt: TGTGCCAGCAGTCTGAACCAAGGCAGTCAGCCCCAGCATTTT

d_gene: .
abundance: .
j_gene: TRBJ1-5
v_gene: TRBV30
CDR3aa: CAWSPSTDNQPQHF
CDR3nt: TGTGCCTGGAGTCCGTCGACAGACAATCAGCCCCAGCATTTT

d_gene: TRBD1
abundance: .
j_gene: TRBJ2-1
v_gene: TRBV14
CDR3aa: CASSQLGTGSYNEQFF
CDR3nt: TGTGCCAGCAGCCAATTAGGGACAGGGTCGTACAATGAGCAGTTCTTC

d_gene: TRBD2
abundance: .
j_gene: TRBJ2-1
v_gene: TRBV4-1
CDR3aa: CASSQTLRGAGNEQFF
CDR3nt: TGCGCCAGCAGCCAAACTTTGCGGGGGGCCGGGAATGAGCAGTTCTTC

d_gene: TRBD2
abundance: once
j_gene: TRBJ2-3
v_gene: TRBV5-4
CDR3aa: CASSTGGGAAKPLTDTQYF
CDR3nt: TGTGCCAGCAGTACCGGGGGGGGAGCCGCAAAACCCCTGACAGATACGCAGTATTTT

d_gene: .
abundance: .
j_gene: TRBJ2-1
v_gene: TRBV6-4
CDR3aa: CASSVTETRANEQFF
CDR3nt: TGTGCCAGCAGTGTCACAGAGACTCGCGCCAATGAGCAGTTCTTC

d_gene: TRBD1
abundance: .
j_gene: TRBJ2-2
v_gene: TRBV19
CDR3aa: CASSPYLGQVNTGELFF
CDR3nt: TGTGCCAGTAGTCCCTACCTTGGACAGGTGAACACCGGGGAGCTGTTTTTT

d_gene: .
abundance: few
j_gene: TRBJ2-7
v_gene: TRBV5-1
CDR3aa: CASSLEAGTYYEQYF
CDR3nt: TGCGCCAGCAGCTTGGAGGCCGGGACTTACTACGAGCAGTACTTC